This TCR beta chain was sequenced in a study of blood T cells in healthy people across ages. From germline, CDR1 is LNHDA and CDR2 SQIVND (reference sequence). The CDR3 covers 14 residues. Concerning this clonotype itself: Its antigen is unknown.

A J-beta primer mix and a sample-barcoded 5' primer were used in a second PCR of about 7 to 12 cycles. MiXCR, applied by TCRdb to the 5' RACE reads, yields one record per CDR3 protein. The repertoire holds more than 1,400,000 distinct CDR3 sequences, with about 43% as singletons. Overall study results and limits: In these data, TCR beta diversity tracked strongly with naive T cell percentage. It was the long-lived donors that had more naive CD4+ cells and higher diversity than aged donors.

Isolated PBMCs totaled at least 7 million in each sample. The receptor was derived from a woman aged 18 to 35 in good health. The chain carries TRBV19 and TRBJ2-5; possible D gene TRBD2, 6 bases. The tail of the sequence fits TRBJ2-7 better, so the J call may be wrong. The sequenced sample was blood. The CDR3 DNA follows: TGTGCCAGTAGTATCGCCGGGAGTTCGGTCGAGCAGTACTTC. This encodes CASSIAGSSVEQYF.